This T cell receptor beta chain was documented in a study of shared clonotypes between healthy human individuals. V dropped 2 bases and J dropped 0 bases, with 8 bases sitting between them. CDR3 length: 14 residues. The germline gives CDR1 MNHEY, CDR2 SVGAGI. Here immunoSEQ multiplex PCR was the method, and the copy in TCRdb shows in-frame clones only, minus some. The sample includes a few hundred thousand clones, more than 75% seen only once; the top ten take under 20%. The TCR was taken from a young man in good health. V is TRBV6-5 and J is TRBJ2-7; tentative D call: TRBD1 (6 bases). Sample: memory CD8+ T cells sorted from blood. The sample's subset: CD45RO+ cells pooled with CCR7-negative TemRA cells. For the CDR3, the DNA is TGTGCCAGCAGTTACAAGGACAGCTCCTACGAGCAGTACTTC. This translates into CASSYKDSSYEQYF.